This T cell receptor beta chain derives from a study of identical twins. Study-wide results and caveats: Beta out-of-frame sequences showed weaker excess twin sharing.

Everyone who gave samples was a healthy Caucasian. This clonotype came up many times. Its antigen remains unknown. Between the trimmed V and J ends, which lost 5 bases and 5 bases, there was a span of 10 bases. Germline V gene lookup returns CDR1 SGHRS and CDR2 YFSETQ. This CDR3 has 12 amino acids. A template switching step contributed a universal primer site, while unique molecular identifiers were present in the cDNA. From the 5' RACE reads, TCRdb called clonotypes with MiXCR, one entry per CDR3 protein. This table holds 350,000 to 450,000 distinct CDR3 sequences, roughly 20% found once. Sequencing was done on a sample of naive T cells sorted from blood. The receptor was isolated from a man between 45 and 60 years old in good health. This chain joins TRBV5-1 and TRBJ2-5, with a weak D call TRBD2 (5 bases). The CDR3 nucleotides read TGCGCCAGCAGTTCAGGAGGCGAGACCCAGTACTTC. Its protein is CASSSGGETQYF.